This T cell receptor beta chain originates from a study of patients and donors after allogeneic stem cell transplantation. Using its own MiXCR run on the RT-PCR reads, TCRdb lists one record per CDR3 protein. The table records around 200,000 distinct CDR3 sequences, about 37% of them present only once. Germline V CDR1 and CDR2: SGHRS, YFSETQ. The V and J ends lost 1 base and 0 bases respectively, with 10 bases between them. This CDR3 has 16 amino acids. This clonotype showed up just a few times. The origin of this receptor is a human donor who was either an allogeneic HSCT recipient or a stem cell or donor lymphocyte infusion donor (not recorded which). It is not recorded whose cells these are; they may come from a transplant donor. The material sequenced was blood, either unsorted or a sorted T cell fraction (not recorded which). The chain joins TRBV5-1 to TRBJ1-4; D remains ambiguous. The CDR3 protein is CASSLSGLATNEKLFF. DNA of the CDR3: TGCGCCAGCAGCTTGTCGGGATTGGCAACTAATGAAAAACTGTTTTTT.